The rows below give T cell receptor beta chains drawn from one sample of a study of blood T cell repertoires in COVID-19. TCRdb keeps only in-frame clones here, not all; method: immunoSEQ multiplex PCR. The sample yields around 120,000 clones, 71% seen once. The specimen sequenced was peripheral blood. The receptors shown here come from a human donor with acute or convalescent COVID-19. The donor label of this sample is uncertain. Both conserved end residues are trimmed from each CDR3. D genes are given only for firm matches.

>-|TRBV2|TRBJ1-1
ASSESQLDTEAF
>TRBD2|TRBV3-1/TRBV3-2|TRBJ2-3
ASSLRTSGGTDTQY
>-|TRBV4-1|TRBJ2-3
ASSPTSLAADTQY
>-|TRBV29-1|TRBJ2-3
SAWTGTDTQY
>-|TRBV9|TRBJ2-1
ASSVGLGSYNEQF
>-|TRBV7-9|TRBJ2-7
ASSPSASSYEQY
>-|TRBV11-2|TRBJ2-2
ASSPPNLWAVAGELF
>TRBD1|TRBV18|TRBJ1-3
ASSSGTGLNTIY
>TRBD2|TRBV7-2|TRBJ2-6
ASSTGLAGGPGANVLT
>-|TRBV6-5|TRBJ2-6
ASTRAGANVLT
>TRBD1|TRBV6-6|TRBJ1-2
ASSLTGTGDYGYT
>-|TRBV30|TRBJ1-4
AWSVAEKLF
>-|TRBV6-2/TRBV6-3|TRBJ2-4
ASSTLQGKGNIQY
>-|TRBV28|TRBJ1-1
ASSWGLSNTEAF
>-|TRBV7-2|TRBJ1-6
ASSLQGKGSPLH
>TRBD2|TRBV3-1/TRBV3-2|TRBJ2-1
ASSPRLAGAYNEQF
>TRBD2|TRBV9|TRBJ2-5
ASSVGRTSGRGLETQY
>-|TRBV3-1/TRBV3-2|TRBJ1-2
ASSSSVGYT
>TRBD1|TRBV5-1|TRBJ2-7
ASTGTGLHEQY
>TRBD1|TRBV4-2|TRBJ2-2
ASRKGAGTGELF
>TRBD1|TRBV5-8|TRBJ1-2
ASSAPLGTGPNYGYT
>-|TRBV9|TRBJ2-3
ASSPPGGLDTQY
>-|TRBV18|TRBJ1-4
ASSPLDSTGEKLF
>-|TRBV2|TRBJ2-3
ASSRVGTSTDTQY
>-|TRBV29-1|TRBJ1-4
SVEIPDSKTPSTNEKLF
>TRBD1|TRBV19|TRBJ1-2
ASSIHDREVGYT
>TRBD2|TRBV11-1|TRBJ2-5
ASSSASGGAGETQY
>TRBD1|TRBV24-1|TRBJ2-5
ATSDSTRTGQETQY
>-|TRBV13|TRBJ1-3
ASSLRGTGNTIY
>-|TRBV2|TRBJ1-2
ASSAAAGARPVRGYT
>-|TRBV2|TRBJ1-4
ASTGINEKLF
>-|TRBV11-2|TRBJ2-5
ASSLKPQGKLRGTQY
>-|TRBV2|TRBJ1-6
ASSEEAGRHSPLH
>TRBD1|TRBV24-1|TRBJ2-5
ATSDLEPTGGWETQY
>TRBD1|TRBV7-8|TRBJ1-5
ASSWDRGNQPQH
>TRBD2|TRBV24-1|TRBJ2-3
ATSKPGLAGGPDTQY
>TRBD1|TRBV6-5|TRBJ2-3
ASRGGPPSTDTQY
>-|TRBV28|TRBJ1-2
ASSLDRNQWGRGYT
>-|TRBV9|TRBJ1-3
ASSVAEIGNTIY
>-|TRBV6-1|TRBJ1-2
ASSERAVGGYT
>TRBD2|TRBV11-2|TRBJ2-4
ASSLVLAGGPGNIQY
>-|TRBV24-1|TRBJ1-5
ATGAGGNQPQH
>-|TRBV3-1/TRBV3-2|TRBJ1-4
ASSQQGAGEKLF
>-|TRBV2|TRBJ1-1
ASRKTGGATEAF
>-|TRBV10-3|TRBJ2-4
AISESQGTNIQY
>-|TRBV9|TRBJ1-3
ASSPVGGNGNTIY
>TRBD2|TRBV5-1|TRBJ2-3
ASSLSLAGVTDTQY
>TRBD2|TRBV29-1|TRBJ2-1
SVTTGTKTYNEQF